This TCR beta chain was identified during a study of T cell responses to AZD1222 COVID-19 vaccine. Study overall: Second doses were pooled across both intervals (about 4 or about 12 weeks).

Produced via immunoSEQ multiplex PCR; TCRdb's table is partial and in-frame only. The sample lists 45,000 to 55,000 clones; around 80% were seen once. The sample here was peripheral blood, taken on day 0 of AZD1222 vaccination. The receptor was isolated from an adult in good health.

The CDR3 loop is CASRRGQGLGYTF. As DNA, the CDR3 is TGTGCCAGCAGGAGGGGACAGGGTCTTGGCTACACCTTC. This chain links TRBV2 with TRBJ1-2; 9 bases are shared with TRBD1. The CDR3 totals 13 residues. Trimming took 6 bases from V and 7 from J; bases not matched to a gene: 6. Germline lookup yields CDR1 SNHLY and CDR2 FYNNEI.